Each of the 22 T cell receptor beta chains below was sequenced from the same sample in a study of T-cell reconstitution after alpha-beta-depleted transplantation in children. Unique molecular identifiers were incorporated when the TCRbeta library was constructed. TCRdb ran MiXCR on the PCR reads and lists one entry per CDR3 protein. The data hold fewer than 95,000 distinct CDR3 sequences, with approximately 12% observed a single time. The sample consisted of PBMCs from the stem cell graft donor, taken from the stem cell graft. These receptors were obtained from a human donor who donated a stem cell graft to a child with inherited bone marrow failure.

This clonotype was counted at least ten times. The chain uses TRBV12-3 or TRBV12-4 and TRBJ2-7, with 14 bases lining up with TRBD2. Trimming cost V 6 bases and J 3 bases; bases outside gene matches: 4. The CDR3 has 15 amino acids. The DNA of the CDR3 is TGTGCCAGCAGCCGTGGACTAGCGGGGGGCTACGAGCAGTACTTC. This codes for CASSRGLAGGYEQYF.

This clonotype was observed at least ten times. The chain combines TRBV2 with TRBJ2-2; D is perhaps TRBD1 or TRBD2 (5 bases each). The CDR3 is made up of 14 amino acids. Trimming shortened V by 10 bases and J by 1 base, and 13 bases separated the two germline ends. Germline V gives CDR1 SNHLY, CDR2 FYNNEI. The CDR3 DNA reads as TGTGCCATAGACAGAGAGGGGAACACCGGGGAGCTGTTTTTT. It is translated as CAIDREGNTGELFF.

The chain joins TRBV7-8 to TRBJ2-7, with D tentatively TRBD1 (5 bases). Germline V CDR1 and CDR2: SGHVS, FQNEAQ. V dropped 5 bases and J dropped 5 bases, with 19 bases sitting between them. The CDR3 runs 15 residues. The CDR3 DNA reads TGTGCCAGCAGCACTATCTTAGGGGCAGGAAACGAGCAGTACTTC. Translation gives CASSTILGAGNEQYF.

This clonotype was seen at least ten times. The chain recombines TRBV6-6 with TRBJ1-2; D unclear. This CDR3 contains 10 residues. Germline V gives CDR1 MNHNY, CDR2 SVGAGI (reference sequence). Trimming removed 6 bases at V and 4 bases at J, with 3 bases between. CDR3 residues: CASSSYGYTF. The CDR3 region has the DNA TGTGCCAGCAGCTCCTATGGCTACACCTTC.

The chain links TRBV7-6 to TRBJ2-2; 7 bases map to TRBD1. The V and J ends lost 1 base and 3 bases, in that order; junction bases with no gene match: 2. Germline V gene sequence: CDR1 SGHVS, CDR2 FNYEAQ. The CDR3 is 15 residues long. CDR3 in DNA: TGTGCCAGCAGCTTAGTACAGGGGCACACCGGGGAGCTGTTTTTT. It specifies CASSLVQGHTGELFF.

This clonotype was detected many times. The CDR3 sequence: CASSFQGAAEAFF. The CDR3 coding sequence is TGTGCCAGCAGCTTTCAGGGGGCAGCTGAAGCTTTCTTT. The genes are TRBV7-9 and TRBJ1-1; 8 nucleotides match TRBD1. Germline CDR1 is SEHNR and CDR2 is FQNEAQ (reference sequence). J was trimmed by 6 bases and V by 3 bases; bases with no gene match: 3. CDR3 size: 13 residues.

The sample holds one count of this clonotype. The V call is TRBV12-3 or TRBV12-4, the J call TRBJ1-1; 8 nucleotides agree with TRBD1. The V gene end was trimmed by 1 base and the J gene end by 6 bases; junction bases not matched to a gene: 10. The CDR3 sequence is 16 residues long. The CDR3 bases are TGTGCCAGCAGTTTAGAGGGGACAGGAAGAAGCCCTGAAGCTTTCTTT. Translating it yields CASSLEGTGRSPEAFF.

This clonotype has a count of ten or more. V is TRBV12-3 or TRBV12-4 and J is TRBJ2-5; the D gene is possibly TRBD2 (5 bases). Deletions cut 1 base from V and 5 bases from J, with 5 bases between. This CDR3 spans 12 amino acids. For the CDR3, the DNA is TGTGCCAGCAGTTTAGGGAGGGAGACCCAGTACTTC. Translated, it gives CASSLGRETQYF.

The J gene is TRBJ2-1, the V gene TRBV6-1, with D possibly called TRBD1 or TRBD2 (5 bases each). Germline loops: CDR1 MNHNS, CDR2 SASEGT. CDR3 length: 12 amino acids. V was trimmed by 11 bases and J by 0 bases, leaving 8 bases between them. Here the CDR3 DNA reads TGTGCCGGGGGTTTCTCCTACAATGAGCAGTTCTTC. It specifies CAGGFSYNEQFF.

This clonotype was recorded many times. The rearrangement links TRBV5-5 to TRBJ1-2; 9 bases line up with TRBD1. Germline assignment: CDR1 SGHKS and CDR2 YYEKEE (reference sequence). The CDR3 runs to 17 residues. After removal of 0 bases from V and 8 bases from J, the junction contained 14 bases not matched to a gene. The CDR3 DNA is TGTGCCAGCAGCTTGGCCGCACCTTACAGGGGGCTGGGCGGCTACACCTTC. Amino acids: CASSLAAPYRGLGGYTF.

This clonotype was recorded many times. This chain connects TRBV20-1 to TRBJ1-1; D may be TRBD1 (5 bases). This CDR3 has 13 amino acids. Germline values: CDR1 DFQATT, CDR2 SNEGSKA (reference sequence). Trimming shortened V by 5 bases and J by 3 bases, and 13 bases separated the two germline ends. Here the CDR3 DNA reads TGCAGTGCTTCGGGGGGAGCAGACACTGAAGCTTTCTTT. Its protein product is CSASGGADTEAFF.

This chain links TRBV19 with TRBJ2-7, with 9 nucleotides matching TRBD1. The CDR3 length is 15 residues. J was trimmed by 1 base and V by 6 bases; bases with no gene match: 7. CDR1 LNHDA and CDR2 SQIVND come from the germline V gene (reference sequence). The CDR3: CASSKGTGMSYEQYF. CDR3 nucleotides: TGTGCCAGTAGCAAAGGGACAGGGATGTCCTACGAGCAGTACTTC. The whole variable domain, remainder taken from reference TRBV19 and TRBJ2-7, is DGGITQSPKYLFRKEGQNVTLSCEQNLNHDAMYWYRQDPGQGLRLIYYSQIVNDFQKGDIAEGYSVSREKKESFPLTVTSAQKNPTAFYLCASSKGTGMSYEQYFGPGTRLTVT.

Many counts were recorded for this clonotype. This chain's CDR3 is CASTQVGRVNTEAFF. CDR3 bases: TGTGCCAGCACCCAAGTAGGCAGAGTGAACACTGAAGCTTTCTTT. This rearrangement joins TRBV21-1 to TRBJ1-1. TRBV21-1 is a recognized pseudogene. The CDR3 covers 15 residues.

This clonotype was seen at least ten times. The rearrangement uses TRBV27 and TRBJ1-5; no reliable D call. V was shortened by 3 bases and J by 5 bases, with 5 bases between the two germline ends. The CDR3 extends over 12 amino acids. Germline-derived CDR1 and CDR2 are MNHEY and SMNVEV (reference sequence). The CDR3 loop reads CASSFQDQPQHF. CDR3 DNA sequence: TGTGCCAGCAGTTTCCAGGATCAGCCCCAGCATTTT.

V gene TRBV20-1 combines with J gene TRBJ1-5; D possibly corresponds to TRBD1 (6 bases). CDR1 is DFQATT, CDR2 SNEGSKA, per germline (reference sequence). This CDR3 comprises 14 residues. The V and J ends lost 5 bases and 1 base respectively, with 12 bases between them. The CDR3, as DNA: TGCAGTGCTTGGACAGTCTCGAGCAATCAGCCCCAGCATTTT. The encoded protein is CSAWTVSSNQPQHF.

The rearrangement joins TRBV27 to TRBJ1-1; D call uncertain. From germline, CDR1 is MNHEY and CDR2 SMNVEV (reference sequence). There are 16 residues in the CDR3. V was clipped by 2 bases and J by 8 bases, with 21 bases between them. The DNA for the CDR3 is TGTGCCAGCAGTTTAGCAGTTCAACAGCTAAACAAAGAAGCTTTCTTT. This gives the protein CASSLAVQQLNKEAFF.

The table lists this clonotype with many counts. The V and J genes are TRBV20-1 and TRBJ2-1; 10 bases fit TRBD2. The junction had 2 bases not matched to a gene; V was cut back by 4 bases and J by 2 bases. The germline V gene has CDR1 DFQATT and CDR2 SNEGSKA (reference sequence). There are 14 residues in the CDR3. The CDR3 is CSATTSGAYNEQFF. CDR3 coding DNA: TGCAGTGCTACTACTAGCGGGGCCTACAATGAGCAGTTCTTC.

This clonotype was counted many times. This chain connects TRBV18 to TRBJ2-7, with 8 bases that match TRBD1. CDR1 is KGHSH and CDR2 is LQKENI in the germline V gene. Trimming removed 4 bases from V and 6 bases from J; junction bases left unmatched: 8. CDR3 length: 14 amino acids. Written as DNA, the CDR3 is TGTGCCAGCTCACAGGACAGGGTACTGGGCGAGCAGTACTTC. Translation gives CASSQDRVLGEQYF.

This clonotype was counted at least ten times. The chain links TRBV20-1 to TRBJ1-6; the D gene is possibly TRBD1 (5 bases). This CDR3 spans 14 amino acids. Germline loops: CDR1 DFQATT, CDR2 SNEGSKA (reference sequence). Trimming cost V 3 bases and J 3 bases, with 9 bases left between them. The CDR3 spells CSASWGHYNSPLHF. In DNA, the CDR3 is TGCAGTGCTAGTTGGGGCCACTATAATTCACCCCTCCACTTT.

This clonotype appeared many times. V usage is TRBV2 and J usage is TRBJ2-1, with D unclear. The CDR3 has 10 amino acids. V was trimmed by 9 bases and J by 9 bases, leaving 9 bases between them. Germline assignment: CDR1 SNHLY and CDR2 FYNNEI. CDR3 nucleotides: TGTGCCAGAGAGAAGGGTGAGCAGTTCTTC. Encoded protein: CAREKGEQFF.

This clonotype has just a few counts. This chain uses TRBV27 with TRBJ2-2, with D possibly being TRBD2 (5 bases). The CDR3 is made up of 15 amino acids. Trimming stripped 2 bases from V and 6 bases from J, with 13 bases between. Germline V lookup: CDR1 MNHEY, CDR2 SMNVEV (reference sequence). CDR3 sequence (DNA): TGTGCCAGCAGTTTAGAGGTAGAGGGTGCCGGGGAGCTGTTTTTT. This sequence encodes CASSLEVEGAGELFF.

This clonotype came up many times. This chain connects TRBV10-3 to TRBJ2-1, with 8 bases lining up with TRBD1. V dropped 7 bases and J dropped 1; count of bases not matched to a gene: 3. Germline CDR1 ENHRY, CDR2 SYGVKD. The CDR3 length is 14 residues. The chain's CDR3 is CAIKRDRSYNEQFF. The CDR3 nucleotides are TGTGCCATCAAACGGGACAGGTCCTACAATGAGCAGTTCTTC.